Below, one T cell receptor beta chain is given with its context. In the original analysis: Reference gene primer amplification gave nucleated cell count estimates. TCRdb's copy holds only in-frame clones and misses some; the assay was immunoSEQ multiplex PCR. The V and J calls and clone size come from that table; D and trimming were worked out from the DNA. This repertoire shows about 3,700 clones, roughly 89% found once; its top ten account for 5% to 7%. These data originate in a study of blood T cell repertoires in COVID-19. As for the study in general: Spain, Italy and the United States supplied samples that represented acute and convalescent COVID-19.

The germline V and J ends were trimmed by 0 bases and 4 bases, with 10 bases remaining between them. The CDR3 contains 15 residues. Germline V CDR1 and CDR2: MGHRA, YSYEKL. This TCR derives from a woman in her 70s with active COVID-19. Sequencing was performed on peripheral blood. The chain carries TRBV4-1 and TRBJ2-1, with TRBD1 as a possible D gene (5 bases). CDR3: CASSQEAQGYNEQFF. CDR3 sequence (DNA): TGCGCCAGCAGCCAAGAGGCTCAGGGATACAATGAGCAGTTCTTC.